This T cell receptor (beta chain) was recorded in a study of blood T cell repertoires in COVID-19. Study at large: Whether acute or convalescent, the COVID-19 samples came from the United States, Italy and Spain.

Study processing details: Amplification from reference gene primers served as the basis for estimated nucleated cell counts. The repertoire was sequenced with immunoSEQ multiplex PCR; TCRdb's copy has only in-frame clones and lacks some. That table furnishes V, J and clone size, whereas the DNA furnished D and trimming. The sample has under 300,000 clones; 84% are singletons. This clone was seen a single time. The CDR3 contains 16 residues. Germline CDR1 is SEHNR and CDR2 is FQNEAQ (reference sequence). V trimming: 3 bases; J trimming: 4 bases; junction bases outside the gene matches: 7. The sequencing input was peripheral blood. The chain recombines TRBV7-9 with TRBJ1-4; 8 bases line up with TRBD1. This TCR came from a woman aged 40 to 50 who had recovered from COVID-19. The CDR3, as DNA: TGTGCCAGCAGCTTTTCCGGGACAGGCATTAATGAAAAACTGTTTTTT. As protein: CASSFSGTGINEKLFF.